Below, one T cell receptor (beta chain) is given with its context. The CDR3 consists of 13 residues. V was clipped by 2 bases and J by 4 bases, with 6 bases between them. Germline-derived CDR1 and CDR2 are SGHTA and FQGNSA. This sample was taken from a study of brain metastases from non-small cell lung cancer. Produced via immunoSEQ multiplex PCR; TCRdb's table is partial and in-frame only. The sample records about 2,000 clones, approximately 83% being singletons. Sequencing was performed on tumor-adjacent normal tissue. The genes are TRBV7-2 and TRBJ2-1; D ambiguous. The receptor was derived from a donor aged 40 or over with non-small cell lung cancer. The chain's CDR3 is CASSLYVYNEQFF. In nucleotides, the CDR3 is TGTGCCAGCAGCTTATACGTTTACAATGAGCAGTTCTTC.